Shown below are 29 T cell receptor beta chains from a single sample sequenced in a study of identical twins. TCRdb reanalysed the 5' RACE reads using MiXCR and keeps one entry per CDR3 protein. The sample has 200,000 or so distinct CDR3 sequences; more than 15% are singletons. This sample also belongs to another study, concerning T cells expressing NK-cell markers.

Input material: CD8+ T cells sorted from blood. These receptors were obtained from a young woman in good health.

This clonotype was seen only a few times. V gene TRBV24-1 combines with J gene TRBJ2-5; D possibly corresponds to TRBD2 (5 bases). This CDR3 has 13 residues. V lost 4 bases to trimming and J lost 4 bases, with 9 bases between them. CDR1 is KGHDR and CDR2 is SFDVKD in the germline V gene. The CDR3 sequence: CATSDGEIETQYF. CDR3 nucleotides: TGTGCCACCAGTGACGGGGAGATAGAGACCCAGTACTTC.

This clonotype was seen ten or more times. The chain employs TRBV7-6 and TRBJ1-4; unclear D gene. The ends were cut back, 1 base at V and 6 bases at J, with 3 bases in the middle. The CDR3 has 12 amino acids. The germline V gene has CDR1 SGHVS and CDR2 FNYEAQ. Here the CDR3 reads CASSLVDEKLFF. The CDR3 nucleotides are TGTGCCAGCAGCTTAGTCGATGAAAAACTGTTTTTT. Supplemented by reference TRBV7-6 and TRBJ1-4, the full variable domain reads GAGVSQSPRYKVTKRGQDVALRCDPISGHVSLYWYRQALGQGPEFLTYFNYEAQQDKSGLPNDRFSAERPEGSISTLTIQRTEQRDSAMYRCASSLVDEKLFFGSGTQLSVL.

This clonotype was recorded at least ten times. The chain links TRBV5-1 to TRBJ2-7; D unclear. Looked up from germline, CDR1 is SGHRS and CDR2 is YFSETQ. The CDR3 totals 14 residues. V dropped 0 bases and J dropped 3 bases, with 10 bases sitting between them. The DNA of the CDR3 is TGCGCCAGCAGCTTGGCCGGTGGCAACTACGAGCAGTACTTC. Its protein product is CASSLAGGNYEQYF.

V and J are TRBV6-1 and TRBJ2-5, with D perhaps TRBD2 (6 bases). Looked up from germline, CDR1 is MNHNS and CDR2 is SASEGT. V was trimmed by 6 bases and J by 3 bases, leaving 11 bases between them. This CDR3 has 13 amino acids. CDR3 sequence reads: CASRNRREETQYF. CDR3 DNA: TGTGCCAGCAGGAACAGGAGGGAAGAGACCCAGTACTTC.

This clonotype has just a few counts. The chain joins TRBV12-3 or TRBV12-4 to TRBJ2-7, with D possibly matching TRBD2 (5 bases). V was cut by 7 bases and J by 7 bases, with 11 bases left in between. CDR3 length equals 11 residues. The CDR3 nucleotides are TGTGCCAGCACCTTTTCGGGGGAGCAGTACTTC. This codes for CASTFSGEQYF.

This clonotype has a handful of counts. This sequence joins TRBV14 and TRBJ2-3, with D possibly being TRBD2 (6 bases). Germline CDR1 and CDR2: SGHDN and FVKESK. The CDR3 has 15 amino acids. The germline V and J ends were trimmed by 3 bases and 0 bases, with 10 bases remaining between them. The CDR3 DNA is TGTGCCAGCAGCCAGATAGCGGAGAGCACAGATACGCAGTATTTT. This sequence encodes CASSQIAESTDTQYF.

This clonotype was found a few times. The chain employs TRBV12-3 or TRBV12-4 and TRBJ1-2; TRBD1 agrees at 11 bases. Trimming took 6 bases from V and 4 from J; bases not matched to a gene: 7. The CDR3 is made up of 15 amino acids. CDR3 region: CASSRGQGVSYGYTF. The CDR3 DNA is TGTGCCAGCAGCCGGGGACAGGGGGTCTCCTATGGCTACACCTTC.

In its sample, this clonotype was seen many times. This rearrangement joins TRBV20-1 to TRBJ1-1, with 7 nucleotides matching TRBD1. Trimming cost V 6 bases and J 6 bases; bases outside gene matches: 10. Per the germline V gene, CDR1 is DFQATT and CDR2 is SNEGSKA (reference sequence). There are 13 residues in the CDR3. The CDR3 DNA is TGCAGTGCGAACCTTCAGGGGGGTCCTGAAGCTTTCTTT. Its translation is CSANLQGGPEAFF.

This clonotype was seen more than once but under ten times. The CDR3 region is CASSPATGTYEQYF. The DNA for the CDR3 is TGTGCCAGCAGCCCAGCGACAGGTACCTACGAGCAGTACTTC. The rearrangement uses TRBV13 and TRBJ2-7; D is perhaps TRBD1 (6 bases). Trimming removed 5 bases at V and 2 bases at J, with 13 bases between. The CDR3 runs 14 residues. The germline V gene has CDR1 PRHDT and CDR2 FYEKMQ (reference sequence).

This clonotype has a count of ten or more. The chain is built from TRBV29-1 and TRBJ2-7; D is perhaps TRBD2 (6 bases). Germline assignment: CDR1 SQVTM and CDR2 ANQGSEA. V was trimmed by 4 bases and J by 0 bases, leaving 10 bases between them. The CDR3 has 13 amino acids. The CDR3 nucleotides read TGCAGCGTTGGAGCGGGCCTCTCCTACGAGCAGTACTTC. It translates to CSVGAGLSYEQYF.

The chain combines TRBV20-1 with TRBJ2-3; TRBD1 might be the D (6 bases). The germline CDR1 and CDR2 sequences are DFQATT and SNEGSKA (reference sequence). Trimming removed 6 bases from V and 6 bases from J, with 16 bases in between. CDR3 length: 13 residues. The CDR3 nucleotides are TGCAGTGCCCTGGGTGGGGGCATCGATACGCAGTATTTT. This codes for CSALGGGIDTQYF.

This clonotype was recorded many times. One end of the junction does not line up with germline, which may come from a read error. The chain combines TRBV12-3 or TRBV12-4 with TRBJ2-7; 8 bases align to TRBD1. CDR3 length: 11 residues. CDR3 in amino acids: CASRRTGRFHF. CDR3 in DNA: TGTGCCAGCAGAAGGACAGGGCGCTTTCACTTC.

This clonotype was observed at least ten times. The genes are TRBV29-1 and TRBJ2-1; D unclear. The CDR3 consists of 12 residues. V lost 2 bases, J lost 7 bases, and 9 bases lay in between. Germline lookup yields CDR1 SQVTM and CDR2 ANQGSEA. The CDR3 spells CSVEIPGNEQFF. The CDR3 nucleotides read TGCAGCGTTGAAATCCCAGGAAATGAGCAGTTCTTC.

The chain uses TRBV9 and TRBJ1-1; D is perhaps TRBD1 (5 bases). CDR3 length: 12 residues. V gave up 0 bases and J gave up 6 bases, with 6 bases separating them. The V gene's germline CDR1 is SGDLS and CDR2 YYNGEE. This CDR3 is CASSVGTSEAFF. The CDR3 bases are TGTGCCAGCAGCGTAGGGACATCTGAAGCTTTCTTT. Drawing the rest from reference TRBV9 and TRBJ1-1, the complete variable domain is DSGVTQTPKHLITATGQRVTLRCSPRSGDLSVYWYQQSLDQGLQFLIQYYNGEERAKGNILERFSAQQFPDLHSELNLSSLELGDSALYFCASSVGTSEAFFGQGTRLTVV.

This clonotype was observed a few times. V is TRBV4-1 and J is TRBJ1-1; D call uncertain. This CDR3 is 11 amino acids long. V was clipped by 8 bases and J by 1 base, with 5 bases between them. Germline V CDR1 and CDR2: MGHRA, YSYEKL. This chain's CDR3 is CASGGNTEAFF. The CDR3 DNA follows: TGCGCCAGCGGAGGGAACACTGAAGCTTTCTTT.

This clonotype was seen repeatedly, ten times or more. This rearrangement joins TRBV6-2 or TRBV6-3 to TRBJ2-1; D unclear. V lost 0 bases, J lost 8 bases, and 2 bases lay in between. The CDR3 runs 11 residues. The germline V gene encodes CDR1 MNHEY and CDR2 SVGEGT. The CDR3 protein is CASSYSDEQFF. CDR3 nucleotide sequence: TGTGCCAGCAGTTACTCCGATGAGCAGTTCTTC.

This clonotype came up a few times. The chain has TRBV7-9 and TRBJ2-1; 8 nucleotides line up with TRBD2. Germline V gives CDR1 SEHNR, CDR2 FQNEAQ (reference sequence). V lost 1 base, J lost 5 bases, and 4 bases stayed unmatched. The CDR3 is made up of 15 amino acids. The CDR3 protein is CASSLVTSGDNEQFF. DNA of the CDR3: TGTGCCAGCAGCTTAGTCACTAGCGGCGACAATGAGCAGTTCTTC. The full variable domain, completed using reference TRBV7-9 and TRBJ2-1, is DTGVSQNPRHKITKRGQNVTFRCDPISEHNRLYWYRQTLGQGPEFLTYFQNEAQLEKSRLLSDRFSAERPKGSFSTLEIQRTEQGDSAMYLCASSLVTSGDNEQFFGPGTRLTVL.

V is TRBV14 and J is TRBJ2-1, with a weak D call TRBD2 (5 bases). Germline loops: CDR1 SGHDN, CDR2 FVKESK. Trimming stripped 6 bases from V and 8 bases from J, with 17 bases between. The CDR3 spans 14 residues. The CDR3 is CASSDYSRAYEQFF. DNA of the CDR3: TGTGCCAGCAGTGATTACTCGCGGGCCTATGAGCAGTTCTTC.

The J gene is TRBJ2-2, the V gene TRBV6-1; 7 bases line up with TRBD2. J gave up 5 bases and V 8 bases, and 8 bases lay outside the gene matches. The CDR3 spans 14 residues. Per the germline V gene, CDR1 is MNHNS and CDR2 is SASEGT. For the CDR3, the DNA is TGTGCCAGCCCCGGGGGGAAGCCGACCGGGGAGCTGTTTTTT. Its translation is CASPGGKPTGELFF.

The chain's CDR3 is CASSEALRGSSYEQYF. DNA of the CDR3: TGTGCCAGCAGTGAAGCGCTTCGGGGGAGCTCCTACGAGCAGTACTTC. This chain joins TRBV2 and TRBJ2-7; D may be TRBD2 (6 bases). V gave up 0 bases and J gave up 0 bases, with 12 bases separating them. Germline lookup yields CDR1 SNHLY and CDR2 FYNNEI. CDR3 length: 16 residues.

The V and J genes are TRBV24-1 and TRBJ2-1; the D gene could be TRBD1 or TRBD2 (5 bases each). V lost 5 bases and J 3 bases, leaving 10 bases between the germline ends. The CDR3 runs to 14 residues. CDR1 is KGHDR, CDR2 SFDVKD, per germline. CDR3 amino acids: CATSARDLYNEQFF. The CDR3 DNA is TGTGCCACCAGTGCTCGGGACCTCTACAATGAGCAGTTCTTC.

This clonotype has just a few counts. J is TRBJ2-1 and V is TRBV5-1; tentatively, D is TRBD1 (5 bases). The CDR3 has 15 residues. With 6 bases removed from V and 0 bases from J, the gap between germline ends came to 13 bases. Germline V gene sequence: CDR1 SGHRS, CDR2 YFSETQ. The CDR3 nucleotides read TGCGCCAGCATAAGGGGCGACAGCTCCTACAATGAGCAGTTCTTC. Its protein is CASIRGDSSYNEQFF. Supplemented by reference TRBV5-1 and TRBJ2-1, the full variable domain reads KAGVTQTPRYLIKTRGQQVTLSCSPISGHRSVSWYQQTPGQGLQFLFEYFSETQRNKGNFPGRFSGRQFSNSRSEMNVSTLELGDSALYLCASIRGDSSYNEQFFGPGTRLTVL.

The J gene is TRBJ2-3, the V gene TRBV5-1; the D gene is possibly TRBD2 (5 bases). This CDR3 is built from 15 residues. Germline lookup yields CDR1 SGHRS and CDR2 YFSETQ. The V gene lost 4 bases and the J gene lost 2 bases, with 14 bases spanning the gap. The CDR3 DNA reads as TGCGCCAGCAGCGAAGAGATGGGAGACACAGATACGCAGTATTTT. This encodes CASSEEMGDTDTQYF.

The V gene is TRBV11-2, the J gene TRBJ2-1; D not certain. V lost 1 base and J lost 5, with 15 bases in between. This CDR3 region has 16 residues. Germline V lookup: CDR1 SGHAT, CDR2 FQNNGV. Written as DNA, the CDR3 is TGTGCCAGCAGCTTAGGGGCCAGCAATTTGCACAATGAGCAGTTCTTC. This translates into CASSLGASNLHNEQFF.

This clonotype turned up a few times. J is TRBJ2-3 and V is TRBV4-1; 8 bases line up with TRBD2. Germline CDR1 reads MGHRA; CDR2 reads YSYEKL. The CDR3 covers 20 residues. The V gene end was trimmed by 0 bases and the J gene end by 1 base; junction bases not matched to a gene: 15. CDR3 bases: TGCGCCAGCAGCCAAGATCCCTCGAGGACGGGAGGGCCCGGCACAGATACGCAGTATTTT. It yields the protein CASSQDPSRTGGPGTDTQYF.

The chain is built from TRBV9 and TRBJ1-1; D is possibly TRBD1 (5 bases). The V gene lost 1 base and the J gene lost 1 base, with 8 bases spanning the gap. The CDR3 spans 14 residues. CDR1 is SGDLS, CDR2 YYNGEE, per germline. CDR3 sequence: CASSVFGANTEAFF. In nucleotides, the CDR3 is TGTGCCAGCAGCGTATTTGGGGCGAACACTGAAGCTTTCTTT.

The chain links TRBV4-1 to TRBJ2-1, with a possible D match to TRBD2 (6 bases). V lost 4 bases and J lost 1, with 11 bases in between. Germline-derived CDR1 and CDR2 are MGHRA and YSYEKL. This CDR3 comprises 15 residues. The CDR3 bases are TGCGCCAGCAGCCGCGGGACGTTATCCTACAATGAGCAGTTCTTC. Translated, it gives CASSRGTLSYNEQFF.

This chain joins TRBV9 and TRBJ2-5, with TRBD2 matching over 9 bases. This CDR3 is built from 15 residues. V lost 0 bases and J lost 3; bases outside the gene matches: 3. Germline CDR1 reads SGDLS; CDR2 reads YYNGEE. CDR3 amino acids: CASSVGAGGKETQYF. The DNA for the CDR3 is TGTGCCAGCAGCGTAGGAGCGGGGGGCAAAGAGACCCAGTACTTC.

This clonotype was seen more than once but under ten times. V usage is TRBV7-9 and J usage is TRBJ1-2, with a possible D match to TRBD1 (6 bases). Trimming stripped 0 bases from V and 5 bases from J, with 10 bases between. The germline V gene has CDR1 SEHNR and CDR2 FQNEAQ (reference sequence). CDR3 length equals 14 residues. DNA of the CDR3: TGTGCCAGCAGCTTAGCAGGGACACAATATGGCTACACCTTC. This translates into CASSLAGTQYGYTF.